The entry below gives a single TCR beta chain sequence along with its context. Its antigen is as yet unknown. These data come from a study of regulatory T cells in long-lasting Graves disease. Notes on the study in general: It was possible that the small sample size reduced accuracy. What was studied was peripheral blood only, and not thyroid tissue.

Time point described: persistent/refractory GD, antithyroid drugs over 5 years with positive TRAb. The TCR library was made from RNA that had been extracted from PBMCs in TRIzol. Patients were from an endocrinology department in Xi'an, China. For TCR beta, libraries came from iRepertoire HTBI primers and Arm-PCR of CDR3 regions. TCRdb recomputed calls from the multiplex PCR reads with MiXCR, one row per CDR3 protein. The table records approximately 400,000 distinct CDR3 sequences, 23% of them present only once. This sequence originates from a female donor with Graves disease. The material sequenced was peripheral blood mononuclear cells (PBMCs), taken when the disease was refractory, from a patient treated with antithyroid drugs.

CDR3: CASKITGVYEQYF. CDR3 nucleotides: TGTGCCAGCAAAATCACAGGAGTCTACGAGCAGTACTTC. The chain is built from TRBV28 and TRBJ2-7; a possible D gene is TRBD1 (5 bases). V gave up 7 bases and J gave up 3 bases, with 13 bases separating them. The CDR3 is 13 amino acids. Per the germline V gene, CDR1 is MDHEN and CDR2 is SYDVKM.